A single sample is the source of the 18 T cell receptor beta chains below, sequenced in a study of blood T cell repertoires in COVID-19. Clones were sequenced by immunoSEQ multiplex PCR, and TCRdb holds only the in-frame ones, with some missing. The data hold roughly 280,000 clones, with 75% to 90% observed a single time. Sequences were obtained from peripheral blood. The receptors were gathered from a man aged 25-45 years with active or convalescent COVID-19.

V and J are TRBV2 and TRBJ2-5, with D possibly matching TRBD1 (5 bases). Germline CDR1 SNHLY, CDR2 FYNNEI. The CDR3 runs 13 residues. V shed 6 bases and J shed 2 bases, with 10 bases lying between them. This CDR3 reads CASRHRLQETQYF. Written as DNA, the CDR3 is TGTGCCAGCAGACACAGGTTACAAGAGACCCAGTACTTC.

The chain links TRBV18 to TRBJ1-2; weak D call: TRBD1 (5 bases). The CDR3 is 13 amino acids. CDR1 and CDR2 from the germline V gene are KGHSH and LQKENI. V lost 0 bases and J lost 6, with 8 bases in between. The CDR3 coding sequence is TGTGCCAGCTCACCACCGGAACAGGATGGCTACACCTTC. Its translation: CASSPPEQDGYTF.

CDR3 protein: CASSLMRSGKNIQYF. DNA of the CDR3: TGTGCCAGCAGCTTAATGCGGTCCGGCAAAAACATTCAGTACTTC. J is TRBJ2-4 and V is TRBV7-2; D call uncertain. V lost 2 bases to trimming and J lost 3 bases, with 11 bases between them. This CDR3 spans 15 amino acids. Looked up from germline, CDR1 is SGHTA and CDR2 is FQGNSA.

The genes are TRBV21-1 and TRBJ2-6; the tabulated D call, TRBD2, remains unverified against the DNA. TRBV21-1 is a pseudogene segment. The CDR3 spans 17 residues. The DNA of the CDR3 is TGTGCCAGCAGCAAAGGTGGAGGCCCATCTGGGGCCAACGTCCTGACTTTC. It yields the protein CASSKGGGPSGANVLTF.

The V gene is TRBV9, the J gene TRBJ1-1; 8 positions agree with TRBD1. J gave up 4 bases and V 0 bases, and 2 bases lay outside the gene matches. The CDR3 contains 14 residues. The germline CDR1 and CDR2 sequences are SGDLS and YYNGEE. The CDR3 region has the DNA TGTGCCAGCAGCGTAGGACAGGGGACCACTGAAGCTTTCTTT. Protein: CASSVGQGTTEAFF.

The V and J genes are TRBV3-1 (or the pseudogene TRBV3-2) and TRBJ2-4; 7 bases line up with TRBD2. After removal of 2 bases from V and 9 bases from J, the junction contained 7 bases not matched to a gene. Germline V gene sequence: CDR1 LGHDT, CDR2 YNNKEL (reference sequence). The length of the CDR3 is 14 residues. The CDR3 DNA sequence: TGTGCCAGCAGCCAATGGGACTCGGGGGGCATTCAGTACTTC. Translating it yields CASSQWDSGGIQYF.

The chain recombines TRBV11-2 with TRBJ2-7; 8 bases are a match to TRBD1. Per the germline V gene, CDR1 is SGHAT and CDR2 is FQNNGV. CDR3 length equals 14 residues. Losses at the gene ends were 3 bases for V and 2 bases for J; bases not matched to a gene: 3. The CDR3 region is CASSLGQEPYEQYF. DNA of the CDR3: TGTGCCAGCAGCTTGGGACAGGAGCCCTACGAGCAGTACTTC.

CDR3 DNA: TGTGCCACCTCCTCCGTGGTGCGGTATGGCTACACCTTC. Translating gives CATSSVVRYGYTF. The chain couples TRBV2 to TRBJ1-2; D unresolved. The CDR3 is 13 amino acids. The germline V gene has CDR1 SNHLY and CDR2 FYNNEI. V gave up 10 bases and J gave up 5 bases, with 17 bases separating them. Filled out from reference TRBV2 and TRBJ1-2, the complete variable domain reads EPEVTQTPSHQVTQMGQEVILRCVPISNHLYFYWYRQILGQKVEFLVSFYNNEISEKSEIFDDQFSVERPDGSNFTLKIRSTKLEDSAMYFCATSSVVRYGYTFGSGTRLTVV.

The rearrangement links TRBV6-5 to TRBJ2-7, with D hard to call. Trimming stripped 8 bases from V and 1 base from J, with 15 bases between. Per the germline V gene, CDR1 is MNHEY and CDR2 is SVGAGI. The CDR3 length is 14 residues. The CDR3 here is CASGTRRQSYEQYF. CDR3 nucleotides: TGTGCCAGCGGCACGCGGCGGCAATCCTACGAGCAGTACTTC.

The J gene is TRBJ2-7, the V gene TRBV4-2, with 9 bases matching TRBD2. The CDR3 is 18 amino acids. The germline gives CDR1 LGHNA, CDR2 YNFKEQ. V gave up 0 bases and J gave up 0 bases; unmatched junction bases: 9. In nucleotides, the CDR3 is TGTGCCAGCAGCCAAGAGCGCCTAGCGGGGAGCCGCTCCTACGAGCAGTACTTC. The encoded protein is CASSQERLAGSRSYEQYF.

This chain joins TRBV19 and TRBJ2-6; 9 nucleotides match TRBD2. This CDR3 contains 16 residues. The germline V gene has CDR1 LNHDA and CDR2 SQIVND (reference sequence). J was trimmed by 5 bases and V by 7 bases; bases with no gene match: 9. The CDR3 protein is CASKGSGGSRANVLTF. CDR3 coding DNA: TGTGCCAGTAAGGGGAGCGGGGGGTCTCGGGCCAACGTCCTGACTTTC.

The J gene is TRBJ1-4, the V gene TRBV9; D not resolved. Germline CDR1 and CDR2: SGDLS and YYNGEE. The CDR3 is 16 amino acids. V was cut by 0 bases and J by 1 base, with 10 bases left in between. CDR3 DNA sequence: TGTGCCAGCAGCGTAGGCCCGGGGATAACTAATGAAAAACTGTTTTTT. It translates to CASSVGPGITNEKLFF.

The chain joins TRBV4-1 to TRBJ2-1, with 8 bases fitting TRBD2. Germline V CDR1 and CDR2: MGHRA, YSYEKL. This CDR3 has 16 residues. V shed 4 bases and J 5 bases; nucleotides not matched to a gene: 10. The CDR3 DNA reads as TGCGCCAGCAGCCCCAGGCACGGGGGGGTAAACAATGAGCAGTTCTTC. Protein product: CASSPRHGGVNNEQFF.

The chain employs TRBV27 and TRBJ2-7, with 9 bases identical to TRBD1. CDR3 length: 16 amino acids. The V gene end was trimmed by 3 bases and the J gene end by 0 bases; junction bases not matched to a gene: 6. Germline assignment: CDR1 MNHEY and CDR2 SMNVEV (reference sequence). The CDR3 loop reads CASSLRSTGGSYEQYF. The CDR3 DNA reads as TGTGCCAGCAGTTTGCGGTCGACAGGGGGCTCCTACGAGCAGTACTTC.

The CDR3 coding sequence is TGCGCCAGCAGTGAGTTGGGGACAGGAGGAGGCACTGAAGCTTTCTTT. Protein sequence: CASSELGTGGGTEAFF. V usage is TRBV10-2 and J usage is TRBJ1-1; TRBD1 aligns across 8 bases. Germline CDR1 is WSHSY and CDR2 is SAAADI. Losses at the gene ends were 1 base for V and 4 bases for J; bases not matched to a gene: 8. This CDR3 is 16 amino acids long.

A single count supports this clone. This CDR3 is CASSLSLGDTQYF. The CDR3 DNA reads as TGTGCCAGCAGTTTATCCCTAGGAGATACGCAGTATTTT. This chain joins TRBV27 and TRBJ2-3; no definite D call. The ends were cut back, 0 bases at V and 5 bases at J, with 6 bases in the middle. CDR3 length: 13 residues. Germline CDR1 reads MNHEY; CDR2 reads SMNVEV (reference sequence).

The V gene is TRBV30, the J gene TRBJ1-2; possibly TRBD1 for D (5 bases). Germline V gives CDR1 GTSNPN, CDR2 SVGIG (reference sequence). V shed 4 bases and J shed 8 bases, with 20 bases lying between them. CDR3 length: 14 residues. The CDR3 bases are TGTGCCTGGACCACTATAGACAGCGGGAGAGGCTACACCTTC. Amino acid sequence: CAWTTIDSGRGYTF.

CDR3 in DNA: TGTGCCAGCAGCCAAGATCTGTCTAGCTATGGTTCCTACGAGCAGTACTTC. Amino acids: CASSQDLSSYGSYEQYF. The V call is TRBV14, the J call TRBJ2-7; D is possibly TRBD2 (5 bases). Between the trimmed V and J ends, which lost 0 bases and 1 base, there was a span of 16 bases. The CDR3 is made up of 17 amino acids. In germline, CDR1 is SGHDN, CDR2 FVKESK.